This passage covers 10 T cell receptor beta chains from one sample sequenced in a study of blood T cell repertoires in COVID-19. Measured with immunoSEQ multiplex PCR; TCRdb has only the in-frame clones, and not every one. Of 210,000 or so clones in the sample, 85% to 90% are singletons; the top ten hold roughly 2.5%. What was sequenced was peripheral blood. Receptors originate from a woman aged 60 to 75 with acute or convalescent COVID-19.

This chain joins TRBV23-1 and TRBJ1-5; 7 positions agree with TRBD1. TRBV23-1 is filed as an ORF, its function uncertain. The CDR3 is made up of 16 amino acids. V was pared by 2 bases and J by 5 bases, with 9 bases of the junction left unmatched. The CDR3, as DNA: TGCGCCAGCAGTCAACCTAGGGGGCCGGGGGATCAGCCCCAGCATTTT. This sequence encodes CASSQPRGPGDQPQHF.

The chain uses TRBV10-2 and TRBJ1-6; D perhaps matches TRBD1 (5 bases). V shed 10 bases and J shed 3 bases, with 25 bases lying between them. This CDR3 spans 18 amino acids. In germline, CDR1 is WSHSY, CDR2 SAAADI. The CDR3 bases are TGCGCCACCAAATCCGGCCAGGGCCAACCTCTCTATAATTCACCCCTCCACTTT. It codes for CATKSGQGQPLYNSPLHF.

DNA of the CDR3: TGTGCCAGCAGCTTAATAGGGCAGGGTGCAACTAATGAAAAACTGTTTTTT. Translation: CASSLIGQGATNEKLFF. The gene calls are TRBV7-9 and TRBJ1-4, with D perhaps TRBD1 (5 bases). Germline CDR1 is SEHNR and CDR2 is FQNEAQ (reference sequence). The V and J ends lost 2 bases and 0 bases respectively, with 13 bases between them. The CDR3 length is 17 residues.

This rearrangement joins TRBV5-1 to TRBJ2-7; 8 nucleotides agree with TRBD2. The V gene end was trimmed by 7 bases and the J gene end by 3 bases; junction bases not matched to a gene: 6. This CDR3 contains 13 residues. Germline V gives CDR1 SGHRS, CDR2 YFSETQ. The CDR3 reads CASGPAGDYEQYF. The CDR3, as DNA: TGCGCCAGCGGGCCAGCGGGAGACTACGAGCAGTACTTC.

CDR3 region: CASSLSQGHGEKLFF. The DNA of the CDR3 is TGTGCCAGCAGCTTAAGCCAGGGTCATGGTGAAAAACTGTTTTTT. The rearrangement uses TRBV7-2 and TRBJ1-4, with D possibly matching TRBD1 (5 bases). Germline values: CDR1 SGHTA, CDR2 FQGNSA. This CDR3 contains 15 residues. Trimming stripped 2 bases from V and 7 bases from J, with 14 bases between.

A single count supports this clone. The chain has TRBV7-2 and TRBJ2-7, with D possibly being TRBD2 (6 bases). This CDR3 comprises 15 residues. From germline, CDR1 is SGHTA and CDR2 FQGNSA. The ends were cut back, 5 bases at V and 7 bases at J, with 21 bases in the middle. In DNA form, the CDR3 reads TGTGCCAGCAGCATTGCTAGCGCCCACTACGAGGAGCAGTACTTC. Protein: CASSIASAHYEEQYF.

V is TRBV19 and J is TRBJ2-3; a possible D gene is TRBD2 (6 bases). The CDR3 has 15 amino acids. V lost 6 bases, J lost 0 bases, and 13 bases lay in between. Germline lookup yields CDR1 LNHDA and CDR2 SQIVND (reference sequence). CDR3 region: CASSGLGTSTDTQYF. DNA of the CDR3: TGTGCCAGTAGCGGTTTAGGGACTAGCACAGATACGCAGTATTTT.

This clone has more than one count but fewer than ten. CDR3 sequence (DNA): TGTGCCAGCAACGGGGGATGGGGAGGCTACACCTTC. Protein sequence: CASNGGWGGYTF. This chain joins TRBV2 and TRBJ1-2; possible D gene TRBD1, 5 bases. CDR3 size: 12 residues. V was cut by 7 bases and J by 8 bases, with 14 bases left in between. Germline V gene data show CDR1 as SNHLY and CDR2 as FYNNEI.

This chain uses TRBV29-1 with TRBJ2-5; 8 bases agree with TRBD2. Trimming removed 4 bases from V and 5 bases from J; junction bases left unmatched: 9. Per the germline V gene, CDR1 is SQVTM and CDR2 is ANQGSEA. The CDR3 runs 14 residues. CDR3 in amino acids: CSVGIGGAGETQYF. The CDR3 DNA reads TGCAGCGTTGGGATCGGGGGGGCCGGCGAGACCCAGTACTTC.

The chain is built from TRBV12-3 or TRBV12-4 and TRBJ2-1, with 7 bases identical to TRBD1. The CDR3 length is 13 residues. V dropped 6 bases and J dropped 8; count of bases not matched to a gene: 7. CDR3 sequence reads: CASRETGWDEQFF. The CDR3 region has the DNA TGTGCCAGCAGGGAGACAGGGTGGGATGAGCAGTTCTTC.